The clone carrying this T cell receptor beta chain has a count of ten or more. The target antigen is unknown. These data originate in a study of CD8 T cells in ankylosing spondylitis. Making the TCR beta libraries involved quantitative 5'-RACE with molecular barcodes. TCRdb recomputed calls from the 5' RACE reads with MiXCR, one row per CDR3 protein. The data contain around 32,000 distinct CDR3 sequences, around 7.2% of them seen just once; the ten biggest clones take up under 12%. Trimming left V 2 bases short and J 0 bases short, with 10 bases between. The CDR3 extends over 16 amino acids. From germline, CDR1 is ENHRY and CDR2 SYGVKD. Notes on the study in general: From matched ankylosing spondylitis synovial fluid, disease-linked clones were reportedly recovered at significantly enriched levels. Disease-associated clones were CD8+ and fairly uncommon in peripheral blood.

The sample was blood, either unsorted or a sorted T cell fraction (not recorded which). This clonotype originated in a male donor with ankylosing spondylitis or in good health (not recorded which). The rearrangement links TRBV10-3 to TRBJ2-2; D uncertain. CDR3 sequence reads: CAISEMGGANTGELFF. For the CDR3, the DNA is TGTGCCATCAGTGAGATGGGCGGAGCGAACACCGGGGAGCTGTTTTTT.